This T cell receptor beta chain was sequenced during a study of T cell responses to AZD1222 COVID-19 vaccine. Background on the study: Both about-4-week and about-12-week second-dose recipients were combined.

Germline CDR1 is MNHNY and CDR2 is SVGAGI (reference sequence). V was trimmed by 6 bases and J by 2 bases, leaving 16 bases between them. The CDR3 consists of 15 residues. Sequenced by immunoSEQ multiplex PCR; TCRdb stores in-frame clones only, minus some. The profile shows about 120,000 clones, 70% to 90% of them singletons. Comments on this clone: The antigen is undetermined.

Study outcomes and limitations: Increases in Spike-specific TCR breadth and depth were seen after two AZD1222 doses. Vaccine-related CD4 TCRs covered spike, predominating at 160-218 and 743-854. Donors in the cohort were predominantly white British and more often female, and clonal diversity was possibly underestimated.

The rearrangement joins TRBV6-6 to TRBJ1-1; tentative D call: TRBD1 (5 bases). The sequence came from an adult in good health. This sample comprised peripheral blood, obtained on day 0 of AZD1222 vaccination. Here the CDR3 DNA reads TGTGCCAGCAGCTATGCGAGGGGTCTTAACACTGAAGCTTTCTTT. Protein: CASSYARGLNTEAFF.